This T cell receptor beta chain was retrieved from a study of blood T cell repertoires in COVID-19. The CDR3 consists of 15 residues. Germline lookup yields CDR1 SGHTA and CDR2 FQGTGA. With V trimmed by 1 base and J by 4 bases, 6 bases remained unmatched. Per the authors' pipeline: It was from reference gene primer amplification that nucleated cell counts were estimated. Clones were sequenced by immunoSEQ multiplex PCR, and TCRdb holds only the in-frame ones, with some missing. V and J calls and clone size are those listed in that table; D and trimming were worked out from the DNA. The sample lists more than 250,000 clones; 86% were seen once.

The material sequenced was peripheral blood. The receptor comes from a man between 18 and 35 years old with active or convalescent COVID-19. The chain combines TRBV7-3 with TRBJ2-7, with 8 bases that match TRBD2. DNA for the CDR3: TGTGCCAGCAGCTTAAGGGGACTAGGATGGTACGAGCAGTACTTC. Protein product: CASSLRGLGWYEQYF.